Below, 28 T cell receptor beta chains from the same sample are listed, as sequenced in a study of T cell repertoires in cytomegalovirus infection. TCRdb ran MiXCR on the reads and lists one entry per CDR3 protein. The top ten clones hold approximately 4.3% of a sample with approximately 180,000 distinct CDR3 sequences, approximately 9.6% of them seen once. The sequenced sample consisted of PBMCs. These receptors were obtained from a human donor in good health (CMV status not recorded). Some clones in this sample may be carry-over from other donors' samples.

In DNA, the CDR3 is TGCAGTGCTAGAGATCAAGCAGGGGGCAATGAGCAGTTCTTC. Protein: CSARDQAGGNEQFF. The V gene is TRBV20-1, the J gene TRBJ2-1; 7 bases line up with TRBD1. Per germline, CDR1 DFQATT and CDR2 SNEGSKA (reference sequence). The CDR3 runs 14 residues. Losses at the gene ends were 0 bases for V and 6 bases for J; bases not matched to a gene: 5.

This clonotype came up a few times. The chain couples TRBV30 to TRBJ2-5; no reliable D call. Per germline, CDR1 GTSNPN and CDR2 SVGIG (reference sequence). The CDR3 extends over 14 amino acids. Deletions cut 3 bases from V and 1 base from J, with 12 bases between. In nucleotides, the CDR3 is TGTGCCTGGAGAGGTCGGCAGATCCAAGAGACCCAGTACTTC. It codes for CAWRGRQIQETQYF.

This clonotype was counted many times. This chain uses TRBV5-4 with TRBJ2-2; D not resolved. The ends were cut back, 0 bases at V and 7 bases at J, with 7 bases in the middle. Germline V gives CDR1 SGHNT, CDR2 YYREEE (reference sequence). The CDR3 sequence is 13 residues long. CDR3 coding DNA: TGTGCCAGCAGCTTGGTTAAGGACGGGGAGCTGTTTTTT. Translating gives CASSLVKDGELFF.

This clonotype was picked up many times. The CDR3 region is CASSQELGRYNEQFF. The DNA for the CDR3 is TGCGCCAGCAGCCAAGAGTTAGGTCGTTACAATGAGCAGTTCTTC. J is TRBJ2-1 and V is TRBV4-3; D ambiguous. The CDR3 sequence is 15 residues long. The germline CDR1 and CDR2 sequences are LGHNA and YSLEER. Trimming pared 0 bases from V and 4 bases from J, leaving 10 bases between.

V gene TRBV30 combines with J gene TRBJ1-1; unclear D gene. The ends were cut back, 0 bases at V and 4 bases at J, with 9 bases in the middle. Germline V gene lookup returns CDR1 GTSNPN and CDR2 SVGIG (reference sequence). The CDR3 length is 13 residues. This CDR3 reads CAWSVRGSTEAFF. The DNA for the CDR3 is TGTGCCTGGAGTGTCCGGGGTAGCACTGAAGCTTTCTTT.

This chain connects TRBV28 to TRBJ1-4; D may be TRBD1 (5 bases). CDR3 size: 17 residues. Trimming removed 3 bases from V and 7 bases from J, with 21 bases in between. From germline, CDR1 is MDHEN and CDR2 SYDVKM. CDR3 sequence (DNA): TGTGCCAGCAGTTTGTTGCCCGGGACCAAGGGCGGTGAAAAACTGTTTTTT. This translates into CASSLLPGTKGGEKLFF.

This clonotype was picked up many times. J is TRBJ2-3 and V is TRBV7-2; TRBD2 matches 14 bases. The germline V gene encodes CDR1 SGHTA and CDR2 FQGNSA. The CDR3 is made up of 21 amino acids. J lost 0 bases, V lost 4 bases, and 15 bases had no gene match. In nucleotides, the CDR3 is TGTGCCAGCAGCTCACGGCGCCGCGGGACTAGCGGGAGACCGAGCACAGATACGCAGTATTTT. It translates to CASSSRRRGTSGRPSTDTQYF.

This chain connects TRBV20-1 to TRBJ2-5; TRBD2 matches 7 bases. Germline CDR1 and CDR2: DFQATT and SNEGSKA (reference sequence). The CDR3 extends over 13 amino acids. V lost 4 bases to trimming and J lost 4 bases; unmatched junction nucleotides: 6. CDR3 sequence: CSAIDAGVETQYF. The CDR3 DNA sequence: TGCAGTGCTATTGATGCGGGGGTAGAGACCCAGTACTTC.

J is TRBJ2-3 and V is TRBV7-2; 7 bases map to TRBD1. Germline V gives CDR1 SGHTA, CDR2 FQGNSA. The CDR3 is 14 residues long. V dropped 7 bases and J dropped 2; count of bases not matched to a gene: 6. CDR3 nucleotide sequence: TGTGCCAGCAAATTGGACAGGTCCACAGATACGCAGTATTTT. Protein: CASKLDRSTDTQYF.

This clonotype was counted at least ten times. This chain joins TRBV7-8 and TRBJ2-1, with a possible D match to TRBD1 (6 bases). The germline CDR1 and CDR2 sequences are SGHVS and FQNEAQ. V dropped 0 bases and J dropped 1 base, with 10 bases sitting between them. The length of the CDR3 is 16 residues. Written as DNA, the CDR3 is TGTGCCAGCAGCTTAGCTTGGGACACATCCTACAATGAGCAGTTCTTC. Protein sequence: CASSLAWDTSYNEQFF.

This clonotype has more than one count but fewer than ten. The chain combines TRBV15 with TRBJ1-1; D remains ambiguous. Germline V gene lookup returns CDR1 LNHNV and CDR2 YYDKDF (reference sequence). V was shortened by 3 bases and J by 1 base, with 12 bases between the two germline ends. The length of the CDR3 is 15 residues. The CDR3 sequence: CATSRDRMRNTEAFF. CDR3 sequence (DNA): TGTGCCACCAGCAGGGACCGGATGCGGAACACTGAAGCTTTCTTT. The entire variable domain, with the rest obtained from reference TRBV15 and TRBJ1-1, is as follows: DAMVIQNPRYQVTQFGKPVTLSCSQTLNHNVMYWYQQKSSQAPKLLFHYYDKDFNNEADTPDNFQSRRPNTSFCFLDIRSPGLGDTAMYLCATSRDRMRNTEAFFGQGTRLTVV.

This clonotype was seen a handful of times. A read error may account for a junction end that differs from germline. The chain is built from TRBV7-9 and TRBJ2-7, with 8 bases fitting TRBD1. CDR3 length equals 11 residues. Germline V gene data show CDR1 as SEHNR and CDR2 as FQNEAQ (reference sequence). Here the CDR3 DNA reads TGTGCCAGCAGCATACCGACAGGGGACCCCTTC. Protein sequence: CASSIPTGDPF.

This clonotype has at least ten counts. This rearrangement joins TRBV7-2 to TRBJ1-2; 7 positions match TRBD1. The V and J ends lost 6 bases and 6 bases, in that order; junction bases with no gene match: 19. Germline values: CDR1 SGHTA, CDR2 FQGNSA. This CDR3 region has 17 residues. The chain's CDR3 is CASRSNRRGQGVDGYTF. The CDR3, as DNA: TGTGCCAGCAGATCCAACCGACGGGGGCAGGGGGTCGATGGCTACACCTTC.

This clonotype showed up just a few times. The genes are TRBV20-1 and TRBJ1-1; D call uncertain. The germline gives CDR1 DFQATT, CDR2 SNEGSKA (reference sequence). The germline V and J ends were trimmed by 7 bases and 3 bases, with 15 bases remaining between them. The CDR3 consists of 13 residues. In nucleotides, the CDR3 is TGCAGTGGCGCCCCCTCGAAGGACACTGAAGCTTTCTTT. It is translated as CSGAPSKDTEAFF.

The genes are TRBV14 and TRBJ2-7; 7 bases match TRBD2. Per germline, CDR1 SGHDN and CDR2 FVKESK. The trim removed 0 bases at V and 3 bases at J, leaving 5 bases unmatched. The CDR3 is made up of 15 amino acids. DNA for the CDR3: TGTGCCAGCAGCCAAGAACTAGCGTCTCACTACGAGCAGTACTTC. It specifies CASSQELASHYEQYF.

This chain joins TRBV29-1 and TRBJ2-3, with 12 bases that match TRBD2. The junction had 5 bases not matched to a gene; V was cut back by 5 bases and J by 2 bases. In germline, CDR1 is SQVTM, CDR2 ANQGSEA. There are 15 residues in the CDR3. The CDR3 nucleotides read TGCAGCGTTCGACTAGCGGGAGCTGCCACAGATACGCAGTATTTT. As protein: CSVRLAGAATDTQYF.

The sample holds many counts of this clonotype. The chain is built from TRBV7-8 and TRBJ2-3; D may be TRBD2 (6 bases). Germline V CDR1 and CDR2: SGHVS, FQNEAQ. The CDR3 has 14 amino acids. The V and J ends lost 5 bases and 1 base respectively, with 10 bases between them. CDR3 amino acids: CASSRDFRTDTQYF. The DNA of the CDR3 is TGTGCCAGCAGCCGGGACTTCCGCACAGATACGCAGTATTTT.

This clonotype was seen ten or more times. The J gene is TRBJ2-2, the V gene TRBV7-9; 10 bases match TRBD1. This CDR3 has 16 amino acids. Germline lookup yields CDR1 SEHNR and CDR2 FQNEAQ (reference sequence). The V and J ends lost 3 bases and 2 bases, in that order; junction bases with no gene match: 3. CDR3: CASSFRQGANTGELFF. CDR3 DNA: TGTGCCAGCAGCTTCCGACAGGGGGCAAACACCGGGGAGCTGTTTTTT. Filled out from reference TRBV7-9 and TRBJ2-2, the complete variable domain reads DTGVSQNPRHKITKRGQNVTFRCDPISEHNRLYWYRQTLGQGPEFLTYFQNEAQLEKSRLLSDRFSAERPKGSFSTLEIQRTEQGDSAMYLCASSFRQGANTGELFFGEGSRLTVL.

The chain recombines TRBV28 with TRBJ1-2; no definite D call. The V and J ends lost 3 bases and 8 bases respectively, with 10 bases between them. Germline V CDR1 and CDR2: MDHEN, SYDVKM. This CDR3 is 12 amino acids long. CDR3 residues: CASSFRGLGYTF. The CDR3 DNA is TGTGCCAGCAGTTTCCGAGGACTCGGCTACACCTTC.

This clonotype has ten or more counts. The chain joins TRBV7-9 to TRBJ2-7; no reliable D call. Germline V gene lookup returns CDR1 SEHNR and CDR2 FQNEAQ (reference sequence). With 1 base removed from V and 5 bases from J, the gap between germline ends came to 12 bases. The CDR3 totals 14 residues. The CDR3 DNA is TGTGCCAGCAGCTTAGGTGTGAAAACAGACGAGCAGTACTTC. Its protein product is CASSLGVKTDEQYF.

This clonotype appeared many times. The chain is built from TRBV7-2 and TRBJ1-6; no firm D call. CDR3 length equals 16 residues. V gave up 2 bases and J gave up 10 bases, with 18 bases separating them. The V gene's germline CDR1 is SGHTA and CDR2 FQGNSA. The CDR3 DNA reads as TGTGCCAGCAGCTTAAAGGGAGGTGGAGGGCGGTCACCCCTCCACTTT. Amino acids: CASSLKGGGGRSPLHF.

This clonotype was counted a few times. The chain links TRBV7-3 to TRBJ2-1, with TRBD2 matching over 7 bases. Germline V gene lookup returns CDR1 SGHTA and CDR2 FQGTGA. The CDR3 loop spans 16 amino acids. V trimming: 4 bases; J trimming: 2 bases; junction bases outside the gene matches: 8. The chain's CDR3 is CASSSNPSGTYNEQFF. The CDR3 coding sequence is TGTGCCAGCAGCTCAAATCCTAGCGGCACCTACAATGAGCAGTTCTTC.

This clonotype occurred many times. The CDR3, as DNA: TGCGCCAGCAGCCGACCGGGACTGGAAGCTTTCTTT. It encodes CASSRPGLEAFF. V usage is TRBV4-1 and J usage is TRBJ1-1, with D possibly TRBD1 on 5 matching bases. V lost 4 bases and J lost 8, with 11 bases in between. CDR3 length: 12 amino acids. CDR1 and CDR2 from the germline V gene are MGHRA and YSYEKL.

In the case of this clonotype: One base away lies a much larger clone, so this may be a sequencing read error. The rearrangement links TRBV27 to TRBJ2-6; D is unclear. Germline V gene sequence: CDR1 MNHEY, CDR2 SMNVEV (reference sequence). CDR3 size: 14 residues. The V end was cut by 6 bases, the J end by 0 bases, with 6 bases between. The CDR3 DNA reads TGTGCCAGCAGCCCCAGCTCTGGGGCCAACGTCCTGACTTTC. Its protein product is CASSPSSGANVLTF. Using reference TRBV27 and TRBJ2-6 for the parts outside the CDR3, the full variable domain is EAQVTQNPRYLITVTGKKLTVTCSQNMNHEYMSWYRQDPGLGLRQIYYSMNVEVTDKGDVPEGYKVSRKEKRNFPLILESPSPNQTSLYFCASSPSSGANVLTFGAGSRLTVL.

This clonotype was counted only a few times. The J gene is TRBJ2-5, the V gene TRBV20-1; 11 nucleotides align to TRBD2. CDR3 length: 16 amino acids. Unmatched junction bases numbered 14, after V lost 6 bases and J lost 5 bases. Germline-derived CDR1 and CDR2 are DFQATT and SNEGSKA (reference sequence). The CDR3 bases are TGCAGTGCCCAAGTTCCACTAGCGGGAGTTCGTGAGACCCAGTACTTC. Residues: CSAQVPLAGVRETQYF.

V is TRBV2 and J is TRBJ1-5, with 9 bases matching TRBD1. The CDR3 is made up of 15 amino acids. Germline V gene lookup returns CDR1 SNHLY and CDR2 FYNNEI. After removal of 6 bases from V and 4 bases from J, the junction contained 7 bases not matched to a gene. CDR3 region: CASSWTGEENQPQHF. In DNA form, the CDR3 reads TGTGCCAGCAGCTGGACAGGGGAGGAGAATCAGCCCCAGCATTTT.

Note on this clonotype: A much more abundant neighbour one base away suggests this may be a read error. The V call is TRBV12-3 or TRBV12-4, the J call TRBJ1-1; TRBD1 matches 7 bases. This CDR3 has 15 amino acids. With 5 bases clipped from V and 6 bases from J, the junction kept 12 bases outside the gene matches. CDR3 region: CASSTGIGGGSEAFF. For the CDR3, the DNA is TGTGCCAGCAGTACAGGGATAGGGGGCGGTTCTGAAGCTTTCTTT.

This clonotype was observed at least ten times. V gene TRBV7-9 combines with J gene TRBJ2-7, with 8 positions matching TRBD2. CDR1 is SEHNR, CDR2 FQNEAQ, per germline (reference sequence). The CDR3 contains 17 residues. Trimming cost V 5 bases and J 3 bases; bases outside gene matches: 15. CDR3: CASSNAVRGGLDYEQYF. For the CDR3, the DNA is TGTGCCAGCAGCAATGCCGTCCGGGGGGGTTTGGACTACGAGCAGTACTTC.